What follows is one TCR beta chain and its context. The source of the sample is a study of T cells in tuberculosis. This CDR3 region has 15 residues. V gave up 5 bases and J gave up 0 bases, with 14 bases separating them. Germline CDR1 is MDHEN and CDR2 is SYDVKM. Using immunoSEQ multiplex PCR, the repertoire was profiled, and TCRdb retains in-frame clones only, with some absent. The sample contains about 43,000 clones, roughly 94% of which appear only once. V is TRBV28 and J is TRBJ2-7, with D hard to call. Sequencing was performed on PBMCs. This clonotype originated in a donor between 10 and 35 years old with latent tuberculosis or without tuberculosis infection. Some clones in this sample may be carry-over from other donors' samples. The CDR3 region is CASSPEAHHSYEQYF. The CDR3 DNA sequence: TGTGCCAGCAGTCCCGAGGCCCACCACTCCTACGAGCAGTACTTC. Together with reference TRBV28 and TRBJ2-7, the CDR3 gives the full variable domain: DVKVTQSSRYLVKRTGEKVFLECVQDMDHENMFWYRQDPGLGLRLIYFSYDVKMKEKGDIPEGYSVSREKKERFSLILESASTNQTSMYLCASSPEAHHSYEQYFGPGTRLTVT.